The clone carrying this TCR beta chain occurred many times. This entry is derived from a study of T cells after yellow fever vaccination. Germline V CDR1 and CDR2: SGHTA, FQGNSA. V was clipped by 1 base and J by 6 bases, with 18 bases between them. The CDR3 length is 16 residues. A process of 5'RACE template switching, which added a universal primer site and UMIs, was used to make TCR cDNA. Via MiXCR, TCRdb re-called the 5' RACE reads, giving one row per CDR3 protein. Of 300,000 to 350,000 distinct CDR3 sequences listed, about 8.3% are singletons. This receptor was taken from a man younger than 35 who received the YFV17D yellow fever vaccine. Sequenced here: PBMCs, sampled approximately 40 days after the first yellow fever vaccination. The chain couples TRBV7-2 to TRBJ2-5, with D perhaps TRBD2 (7 bases). In nucleotides, the CDR3 is TGTGCCAGCAGCTTAGATTGGGGGGGGCGCTCAAAGACCCAGTACTTC. This encodes CASSLDWGGRSKTQYF.